This TCR beta chain was profiled in a study of blood T cells in healthy people across ages. Primers used in a second PCR of roughly 6 to 12 cycles were a sample-barcoded 5' primer and a J-beta primer mix. TCRdb re-analysed the 5' RACE reads in MiXCR, keeping a single row per CDR3 protein. The table has 1.5 million to 2 million distinct CDR3 sequences, just under 50% seen once; the top ten hold 2% to 2.5%. Germline V gene data show CDR1 as LGHDT and CDR2 as YNNKEL (reference sequence). V was pared by 0 bases and J by 4 bases, with 13 bases between. The CDR3 is 16 amino acids. The receptor comes from a woman in her thirties or forties in good health. V usage is TRBV3-1 and J usage is TRBJ1-5; D is undetermined. The sample comprised blood. CDR3 coding DNA: TGTGCCAGCAGCCAAGATGTGGGTGTAGGGAATCAGCCCCAGCATTTT. Protein: CASSQDVGVGNQPQHF.